One and the same sample provided the 9 T cell receptor beta chains below, sequenced in a study of CD8+CD57+ T cells in acquired aplastic anemia. Patients picked for sequencing had shown CD8+CD57+ cell expansion detected by flow cytometry. Profiles of TCR beta VDJ and CDR3 were generated from a genomic DNA template. Each CDR3 protein is one row after TCRdb ran MiXCR on the reads. Of over 150,000 distinct CDR3 sequences in the sample, about 70% were seen once. The material sequenced was sorted CD4+, CD8+, or CD8+CD57+ T cells (not recorded which) from PBMCs. Receptors originate from a human donor with aplastic anemia.

Only a few counts were recorded for this clonotype. The CDR3 DNA is TGCGCCAGCAGCTTTGGAGCGGGAATCTACACTGAAGCTTTCTTT. Translated: CASSFGAGIYTEAFF. The chain has TRBV5-1 and TRBJ1-1, with D unresolved. CDR3 size: 15 residues. V shed 2 bases and J shed 3 bases, with 14 bases lying between them. Germline lookup yields CDR1 SGHRS and CDR2 YFSETQ. Drawing the rest from reference TRBV5-1 and TRBJ1-1, the complete variable domain is KAGVTQTPRYLIKTRGQQVTLSCSPISGHRSVSWYQQTPGQGLQFLFEYFSETQRNKGNFPGRFSGRQFSNSRSEMNVSTLELGDSALYLCASSFGAGIYTEAFFGQGTRLTVV.

This clonotype has a single count. The chain is built from TRBV7-9 and TRBJ1-1, with 10 bases aligning to TRBD1. With 4 bases clipped from V and 6 bases from J, the junction kept 8 bases outside the gene matches. This CDR3 contains 15 residues. Germline V lookup: CDR1 SEHNR, CDR2 FQNEAQ (reference sequence). The CDR3 DNA follows: TGTGCCAGCAGCTACCGGGACAGGGGAGGTGCTGAAGCTTTCTTT. Its translation is CASSYRDRGGAEAFF.

The V gene is TRBV24-1, the J gene TRBJ2-2; 9 positions agree with TRBD1. This CDR3 spans 15 amino acids. V shed 4 bases and J 3 bases; nucleotides not matched to a gene: 2. The germline V gene has CDR1 KGHDR and CDR2 SFDVKD. As DNA, the CDR3 is TGTGCCACCAGTGACGGACAGGGGTACACCGGGGAGCTGTTTTTT. As protein: CATSDGQGYTGELFF.

The V call is TRBV7-2, the J call TRBJ2-4; D gene ambiguous. From germline, CDR1 is SGHTA and CDR2 FQGNSA. The germline V and J ends were trimmed by 0 bases and 13 bases, with 10 bases remaining between them. CDR3 size: 12 residues. The CDR3 here is CASSLAVGYQYF. DNA for the CDR3: TGTGCCAGCAGCTTAGCGGTGGGTTACCAGTACTTC.

The chain recombines TRBV20-1 with TRBJ2-3; D is unclear. Germline CDR1 is DFQATT and CDR2 is SNEGSKA (reference sequence). V was trimmed by 2 bases and J by 2 bases, leaving 11 bases between them. The CDR3 runs to 14 residues. In DNA form, the CDR3 reads TGCAGTGCTAGATCCCCAGTGTCCACAGATACGCAGTATTTT. Its protein is CSARSPVSTDTQYF.

This clonotype was detected only a few times. V and J are TRBV11-2 and TRBJ2-1; D not certain. Germline V gene sequence: CDR1 SGHAT, CDR2 FQNNGV. There are 10 residues in the CDR3. V lost 3 bases and J lost 9, with 3 bases in between. The DNA for the CDR3 is TGTGCCAGCAGCTTTGGTGAGCAGTTCTTC. Translating gives CASSFGEQFF.

CDR3: CASSGSNGNEKLFF. In DNA, the CDR3 is TGTGCCAGCAGCGGCTCCAATGGTAATGAAAAACTGTTTTTT. The chain joins TRBV7-9 to TRBJ1-4; D gene unclear. The CDR3 is 14 residues long. Trimming left V 5 bases short and J 4 bases short, with 11 bases between. Germline V lookup: CDR1 SEHNR, CDR2 FQNEAQ (reference sequence).

The chain links TRBV20-1 to TRBJ2-3, with 8 bases aligning to TRBD1. This CDR3 is 14 amino acids long. With V trimmed by 0 bases and J by 4 bases, 3 bases remained unmatched. Germline CDR1 DFQATT, CDR2 SNEGSKA (reference sequence). As DNA, the CDR3 is TGCAGTGCTAGAGATGAGACAGGGGCAGATACGCAGTATTTT. This encodes CSARDETGADTQYF.

This chain uses TRBV5-5 with TRBJ2-3; possible D gene TRBD2, 5 bases. The CDR3 has 16 residues. From germline, CDR1 is SGHKS and CDR2 YYEKEE (reference sequence). Deletions cut 0 bases from V and 6 bases from J, with 17 bases between. The CDR3: CASSLGWARGPDTQYF. The DNA of the CDR3 is TGTGCCAGCAGCTTGGGTTGGGCACGGGGTCCCGATACGCAGTATTTT. The entire variable domain, with the rest obtained from reference TRBV5-5 and TRBJ2-3, is as follows: DAGVTQSPTHLIKTRGQQVTLRCSPISGHKSVSWYQQVLGQGPQFIFQYYEKEERGRGNFPDRFSARQFPNYSSELNVNALLLGDSALYLCASSLGWARGPDTQYFGPGTRLTVL.